The 19 T cell receptor beta chains in this list originate from one sample, sequenced in a study of human T cells and chemical hapten exposure. Time point denoted: pre-sensitization, week 0. Indicated treatment: therapeutic diphenylcyclopropenone sensitization with weekly scalp DPC. In TCRdb, the RACE reads were re-called with MiXCR into one record per CDR3 protein. The data hold 50,000 to 65,000 distinct CDR3 sequences, with about 11% observed a single time. Sequencing used whole blood, obtained in connection with sensitization to the hapten diphenylcyclopropenone (DPC). The source of these receptors is a woman in her thirties or forties with alopecia areata. Some clones in this sample may be carry-over from other donors' samples.

This clonotype occurred many times. The chain combines TRBV7-2 with TRBJ2-7; TRBD2 might be the D (5 bases). Germline-derived CDR1 and CDR2 are SGHTA and FQGNSA. V lost 2 bases, J lost 2 bases, and 7 bases lay in between. CDR3 length: 13 amino acids. The CDR3 region is CASSLTSPYEQYF. The CDR3 DNA is TGTGCCAGCAGCTTAACTAGTCCCTACGAGCAGTACTTC.

This clonotype has a count of ten or more. The chain is built from TRBV28 and TRBJ1-2, with D possibly being TRBD1 (6 bases). Germline lookup yields CDR1 MDHEN and CDR2 SYDVKM. V was shortened by 10 bases and J by 8 bases, with 17 bases between the two germline ends. The CDR3 contains 12 residues. This CDR3 reads CATGSGTQGYTF. CDR3 nucleotide sequence: TGTGCCACGGGATCCGGGACACAAGGCTACACCTTC.

This chain links TRBV6-2 or TRBV6-3 with TRBJ2-7; perhaps TRBD2 as D (5 bases). Trimming cost V 5 bases and J 2 bases, with 16 bases left between them. This CDR3 spans 15 amino acids. Germline-derived CDR1 and CDR2 are MNHEY and SVGEGT. CDR3 in amino acids: CASSNRERDTYEQYF. The CDR3 DNA reads TGTGCCAGCAGTAACCGGGAAAGGGATACCTACGAGCAGTACTTC.

This clonotype showed up just a few times. The V gene is TRBV7-2, the J gene TRBJ1-1; the D is unclear. The CDR3 spans 13 residues. Trimming took off 7 bases at V and 1 base at J, with 10 bases between the two ends. CDR1 and CDR2 from the germline V gene are SGHTA and FQGNSA. In nucleotides, the CDR3 is TGTGCCAGCACCCCCAAGGGGAACACTGAAGCTTTCTTT. The encoded protein is CASTPKGNTEAFF.

The chain uses TRBV7-9 and TRBJ2-3, with D hard to call. Trimming left V 5 bases short and J 4 bases short, with 19 bases between. The CDR3 has 16 residues. The germline V gene encodes CDR1 SEHNR and CDR2 FQNEAQ (reference sequence). The DNA for the CDR3 is TGTGCCAGCAGCGTGAATGGGCTTCCCCACGCAGATACGCAGTATTTT. This encodes CASSVNGLPHADTQYF.

The V and J genes are TRBV19 and TRBJ1-5; 11 nucleotides align to TRBD1. This CDR3 has 14 residues. Trimming removed 5 bases from V and 5 bases from J; junction bases left unmatched: 2. Germline-derived CDR1 and CDR2 are LNHDA and SQIVND (reference sequence). Here the CDR3 reads CASSRTGGHQPQHF. The DNA for the CDR3 is TGTGCCAGTAGTCGGACAGGGGGCCATCAGCCCCAGCATTTT.

The gene calls are TRBV7-2 and TRBJ2-1; unclear D gene. CDR3 length: 14 residues. Trimming took 1 base from V and 6 from J, leaving 10 bases between them. Germline lookup yields CDR1 SGHTA and CDR2 FQGNSA. The CDR3 sequence: CASSLVGVLNEQFF. For the CDR3, the DNA is TGTGCCAGCAGCTTAGTTGGGGTTCTCAATGAGCAGTTCTTC.

This clonotype has ten or more counts. This chain connects TRBV3-1 to TRBJ2-3, with D unresolved. With 1 base removed from V and 4 bases from J, the gap between germline ends came to 3 bases. Germline values: CDR1 LGHDT, CDR2 YNNKEL (reference sequence). The CDR3 totals 12 residues. In DNA, the CDR3 is TGTGCCAGCAGCCAAGTGCCAGATACGCAGTATTTT. Protein: CASSQVPDTQYF.

This chain uses TRBV9 with TRBJ2-5; 8 nucleotides line up with TRBD1. V was pared by 0 bases and J by 5 bases, with 6 bases of the junction left unmatched. The germline V gene encodes CDR1 SGDLS and CDR2 YYNGEE. The CDR3 is made up of 15 amino acids. CDR3 coding DNA: TGTGCCAGCAGCGTAGCTACAGGGGGTAGGGAGACCCAGTACTTC. The encoded protein is CASSVATGGRETQYF.

This clonotype was seen a few times. As DNA, the CDR3 is TGCAGTGCCACCACGGGAGAGCCCCAAGAGACCCAGTACTTC. It is translated as CSATTGEPQETQYF. The chain links TRBV20-1 to TRBJ2-5, with D possibly matching TRBD2 (6 bases). Germline lookup yields CDR1 DFQATT and CDR2 SNEGSKA (reference sequence). This CDR3 comprises 14 residues. Deletions cut 6 bases from V and 1 base from J, with 15 bases between.

The table lists this clonotype with many counts. In DNA, the CDR3 is TGTGCCGGAGGGACAGAACGGAACTATGGCTACACCTTC. Residues: CAGGTERNYGYTF. The chain is built from TRBV28 and TRBJ1-2, with 7 bases aligning to TRBD1. V lost 11 bases to trimming and J lost 2 bases; unmatched junction nucleotides: 8. The CDR3 loop spans 13 amino acids. The germline gives CDR1 MDHEN, CDR2 SYDVKM.

This clonotype was seen many times. The V call is TRBV6-5, the J call TRBJ2-1; TRBD2 aligns across 10 bases. The germline CDR1 and CDR2 sequences are MNHEY and SVGAGI. The CDR3 consists of 18 residues. Trimming removed 0 bases from V and 6 bases from J; junction bases left unmatched: 11. The CDR3 spells CASSYSIGGAGGLNEQFF. The CDR3 bases are TGTGCCAGCAGTTACTCGATCGGTGGAGCGGGGGGGCTCAATGAGCAGTTCTTC.

The CDR3 is CSGLAGVEQFF. CDR3 in DNA: TGCAGTGGACTAGCGGGAGTTGAGCAGTTCTTC. This chain joins TRBV20-1 and TRBJ2-1; 12 nucleotides match TRBD2. Germline-derived CDR1 and CDR2 are DFQATT and SNEGSKA (reference sequence). J was trimmed by 9 bases and V by 7 bases; bases with no gene match: 1. The CDR3 consists of 11 residues.

A few counts support this clonotype. The chain links TRBV29-1 to TRBJ2-7; D remains ambiguous. V lost 6 bases, J lost 0 bases, and 12 bases lay in between. This CDR3 is 13 amino acids long. CDR1 is SQVTM and CDR2 is ANQGSEA in the germline V gene. CDR3 sequence: CSVGSGPSYEQYF. The CDR3 region has the DNA TGCAGCGTGGGATCCGGGCCCTCCTACGAGCAGTACTTC.

The genes are TRBV6-1 and TRBJ2-1, with 11 bases aligning to TRBD2. The CDR3 is made up of 15 amino acids. Trimming cost V 6 bases and J 3 bases; bases outside gene matches: 4. The germline gives CDR1 MNHNS, CDR2 SASEGT. The CDR3 DNA reads as TGTGCCAGCAGAGTGACTAGCGGGAACTACAATGAGCAGTTCTTC. Its translation: CASRVTSGNYNEQFF.

This clonotype was seen many times. The chain links TRBV20-1 to TRBJ2-5; D call uncertain. Germline lookup yields CDR1 DFQATT and CDR2 SNEGSKA (reference sequence). This CDR3 spans 14 amino acids. V lost 0 bases to trimming and J lost 0 bases, with 8 bases between them. The CDR3 sequence: CSARDTAYQETQYF. CDR3 DNA: TGCAGTGCTAGAGACACGGCGTACCAAGAGACCCAGTACTTC.

This clonotype was counted many times. The chain links TRBV5-1 to TRBJ2-2, with 11 bases fitting TRBD2. Germline CDR1 is SGHRS and CDR2 is YFSETQ. J gave up 5 bases and V 2 bases, and 8 bases lay outside the gene matches. The CDR3 has 17 residues. CDR3 protein: CASSFELAGVVTGELFF. The CDR3 nucleotides read TGCGCCAGCAGCTTCGAACTAGCGGGAGTGGTTACCGGGGAGCTGTTTTTT.

This sequence joins TRBV5-1 and TRBJ2-1; possibly TRBD2 for D (6 bases). The CDR3 runs to 15 residues. The V gene lost 0 bases and the J gene lost 2 bases, with 9 bases spanning the gap. The germline CDR1 and CDR2 sequences are SGHRS and YFSETQ. CDR3 sequence reads: CASSLAGVPYNEQFF. For the CDR3, the DNA is TGCGCCAGCAGCTTGGCGGGGGTCCCCTACAATGAGCAGTTCTTC. The full variable domain, in which reference TRBV5-1 and TRBJ2-1 provide the parts outside the CDR3, is KAGVTQTPRYLIKTRGQQVTLSCSPISGHRSVSWYQQTPGQGLQFLFEYFSETQRNKGNFPGRFSGRQFSNSRSEMNVSTLELGDSALYLCASSLAGVPYNEQFFGPGTRLTVL.

This clonotype was seen only once. A much more abundant neighbour one base away suggests this may be a read error. V usage is TRBV29-1 and J usage is TRBJ2-7, with D maybe TRBD2 (6 bases). This CDR3 is built from 12 residues. Germline-derived CDR1 and CDR2 are SQVTM and ANQGSEA. The CDR3: CSFSRGGYVQYF. The CDR3 nucleotides are TGCAGTTTCTCGAGGGGAGGCTACGTGCAGTACTTC.